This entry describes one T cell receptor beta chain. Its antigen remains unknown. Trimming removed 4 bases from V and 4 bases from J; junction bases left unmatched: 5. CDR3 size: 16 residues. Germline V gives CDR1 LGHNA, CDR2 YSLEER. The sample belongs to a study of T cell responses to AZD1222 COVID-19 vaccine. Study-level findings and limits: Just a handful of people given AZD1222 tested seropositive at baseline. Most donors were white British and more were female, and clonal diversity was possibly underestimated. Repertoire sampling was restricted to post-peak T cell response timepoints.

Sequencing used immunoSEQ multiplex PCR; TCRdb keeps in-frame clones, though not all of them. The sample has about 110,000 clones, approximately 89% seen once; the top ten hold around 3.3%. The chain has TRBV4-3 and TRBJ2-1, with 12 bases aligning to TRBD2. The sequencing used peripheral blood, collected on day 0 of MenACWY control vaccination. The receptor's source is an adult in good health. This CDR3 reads CASSLTTSGGYNEQFF. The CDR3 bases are TGCGCCAGCAGCCTGACGACTAGCGGGGGATACAATGAGCAGTTCTTC.